Presented here are 13 T cell receptor beta chains from one specimen sequenced in a study of blood T cell repertoires in COVID-19. Using immunoSEQ multiplex PCR, the repertoire was profiled, and TCRdb retains in-frame clones only, with some absent. The sample carries about 320,000 clones, about nine tenths recorded once. The sequenced sample was PBMCs or T cells enriched from blood (not recorded which). These receptors were taken from a man aged 55 to 69 who had recovered from COVID-19.

The chain employs TRBV30 and TRBJ2-2; 10 bases map to TRBD1. The CDR3 loop spans 15 amino acids. The V gene's germline CDR1 is GTSNPN and CDR2 SVGIG (reference sequence). The V gene end was trimmed by 3 bases and the J gene end by 8 bases; junction bases not matched to a gene: 9. In nucleotides, the CDR3 is TGTGCCTGGAGCCTACTGGGACAGGGGATAGGGGAGCTGTTTTTT. Protein: CAWSLLGQGIGELFF.

V gene TRBV7-9 combines with J gene TRBJ2-1; 8 positions match TRBD2. Germline assignment: CDR1 SEHNR and CDR2 FQNEAQ (reference sequence). The trim removed 2 bases at V and 9 bases at J, leaving 6 bases unmatched. This CDR3 has 14 amino acids. CDR3 nucleotides: TGTGCCAGCAGCTTATACGGGAGGGCTCTTGAGCAGTTCTTC. This translates into CASSLYGRALEQFF. Full variable domain (missing parts from reference TRBV7-9 and TRBJ2-1): DTGVSQNPRHKITKRGQNVTFRCDPISEHNRLYWYRQTLGQGPEFLTYFQNEAQLEKSRLLSDRFSAERPKGSFSTLEIQRTEQGDSAMYLCASSLYGRALEQFFGPGTRLTVL.

The chain uses TRBV6-7 and TRBJ2-2; 7 bases are shared with TRBD2. TRBV6-7 is an ORF for which the function is uncertain. V shed 0 bases and J 1 base; nucleotides not matched to a gene: 5. The CDR3 runs to 17 residues. Here the CDR3 reads CASSYSRERENTGELFF. In DNA form, the CDR3 reads TGTGCCAGCAGTTACTCAAGGGAGCGGGAGAACACCGGGGAGCTGTTTTTT.

J is TRBJ2-1 and V is TRBV9; 10 bases agree with TRBD1. Germline V CDR1 and CDR2: SGDLS, YYNGEE. The CDR3 runs to 17 residues. Trimming removed 4 bases from V and 3 bases from J; junction bases left unmatched: 10. The CDR3 protein is CASSTDRGPKGYNEQFF. CDR3 DNA sequence: TGTGCCAGCAGCACCGACAGGGGGCCAAAGGGCTACAATGAGCAGTTCTTC.

This sequence joins TRBV7-8 and TRBJ2-7; D is unclear. The CDR3 is 13 amino acids. V was shortened by 0 bases and J by 4 bases, with 7 bases between the two germline ends. CDR1 SGHVS and CDR2 FQNEAQ come from the germline V gene. This CDR3 reads CASSLALRYEQYF. Here the CDR3 DNA reads TGTGCCAGCAGCTTAGCTCTCCGGTACGAGCAGTACTTC.

This clone was counted only a few times. The chain is built from TRBV5-1 and TRBJ2-2; possibly TRBD2 for D (5 bases). Deletions cut 4 bases from V and 2 bases from J, with 15 bases between. CDR1 and CDR2 from the germline V gene are SGHRS and YFSETQ. The CDR3 spans 16 residues. The CDR3 DNA is TGCGCCAGCAGCCGTAGCGACACAGAAAACACCGGGGAGCTGTTTTTT. It encodes CASSRSDTENTGELFF.

The rearrangement joins TRBV19 to TRBJ2-1; 14 nucleotides match TRBD2. The CDR3 length is 15 residues. Germline CDR1 LNHDA, CDR2 SQIVND (reference sequence). With 7 bases clipped from V and 6 bases from J, the junction kept 5 bases outside the gene matches. Written as DNA, the CDR3 is TGTGCCAGTACCCTGACTAGCGGGAGGGCCAATGAGCAGTTCTTC. Residues: CASTLTSGRANEQFF.

V gene TRBV28 combines with J gene TRBJ2-1; 11 nucleotides match TRBD2. Germline V gives CDR1 MDHEN, CDR2 SYDVKM. V trimming: 1 base; J trimming: 6 bases; junction bases outside the gene matches: 2. This CDR3 has 15 amino acids. The CDR3: CASSLSSGRINEQFF. CDR3 nucleotides: TGTGCCAGCAGTTTATCTAGCGGGAGGATCAATGAGCAGTTCTTC.

The V and J genes are TRBV11-2 and TRBJ1-1; 8 positions match TRBD1. V dropped 5 bases and J dropped 7; count of bases not matched to a gene: 12. CDR1 is SGHAT and CDR2 is FQNNGV in the germline V gene. The CDR3 has 15 amino acids. CDR3 sequence (DNA): TGTGCCAGCAGCCCACGGACAGGGTTCGATGTTGAAGCTTTCTTT. Its translation is CASSPRTGFDVEAFF.

The chain joins TRBV28 to TRBJ2-5; possible D gene TRBD1, 7 bases. V dropped 6 bases and J dropped 5 bases, with 19 bases sitting between them. Germline assignment: CDR1 MDHEN and CDR2 SYDVKM. The CDR3 has 15 amino acids. The CDR3 here is CASSSGQFGGETQYF. CDR3 coding DNA: TGTGCCAGCAGCTCGGGACAGTTTGGAGGGGAGACCCAGTACTTC.

This rearrangement joins TRBV7-2 to TRBJ2-5, with D perhaps matching TRBD2 (6 bases). Trimming cost V 1 base and J 9 bases, with 18 bases left between them. CDR1 is SGHTA, CDR2 FQGNSA, per germline. The CDR3 consists of 15 residues. CDR3 residues: CASSLDRGWAEAQYF. DNA for the CDR3: TGTGCCAGCAGCTTAGACCGGGGGTGGGCTGAGGCCCAGTACTTC.

V and J are TRBV5-1 and TRBJ2-3; D possibly corresponds to TRBD2 (5 bases). Germline V CDR1 and CDR2: SGHRS, YFSETQ. Trimming shortened V by 3 bases and J by 2 bases, and 7 bases separated the two germline ends. The CDR3 runs 13 residues. Here the CDR3 reads CASSSRDTDTQYF. Written as DNA, the CDR3 is TGCGCCAGCAGCTCCCGGGACACAGATACGCAGTATTTT.

The chain couples TRBV18 to TRBJ1-5; the match to TRBD1 covers 8 bases. V dropped 3 bases and J dropped 7; count of bases not matched to a gene: 5. The CDR3 extends over 14 amino acids. CDR1 and CDR2 (germline): KGHSH, LQKENI. The CDR3 nucleotides are TGTGCCAGCTCACCGGCAGGGGGCGGGCAGCCCCAGCATTTT. Protein sequence: CASSPAGGGQPQHF.